A single sample gave rise to the 6 T cell receptor beta chains below, sequenced in a study of blood T cell repertoires in COVID-19. Sequencing was performed with immunoSEQ multiplex PCR; in TCRdb, only in-frame clones are kept and a portion is missing. The sample lists 300,000 or so clones, around four fifths occurring once. The sequencing sample was made of peripheral blood. Receptors originate from a woman aged 45-65 years with active or convalescent COVID-19.

V usage is TRBV6-5 and J usage is TRBJ2-2, with 9 positions matching TRBD1. V lost 6 bases and J lost 7; bases outside the gene matches: 6. The CDR3 sequence is 14 residues long. Germline V gives CDR1 MNHEY, CDR2 SVGAGI. Here the CDR3 DNA reads TGTGCCAGCAGACAACAGGGGGCGAACGGGGAGCTGTTTTTT. It specifies CASRQQGANGELFF.

The chain recombines TRBV7-8 with TRBJ2-1; 7 nucleotides match TRBD1. Germline lookup yields CDR1 SGHVS and CDR2 FQNEAQ. V lost 4 bases, J lost 2 bases, and 8 bases stayed unmatched. The CDR3 consists of 16 residues. The CDR3 DNA reads as TGTGCCAGCAGCTCCTGGGGACAGCAGACCTACAATGAGCAGTTCTTC. This translates into CASSSWGQQTYNEQFF.

CDR3 nucleotide sequence: TGTGCCAGCGCCGGACTAGCGGCCGGCAATGAGCAGTTCTTC. It translates to CASAGLAAGNEQFF. V gene TRBV3-1 (or the pseudogene TRBV3-2) combines with J gene TRBJ2-1; 10 bases map to TRBD2. V shed 8 bases and J 6 bases; nucleotides not matched to a gene: 7. The CDR3 length is 14 residues. Germline assignment: CDR1 LGHDT and CDR2 YNNKEL (reference sequence).

V usage is TRBV5-1 and J usage is TRBJ1-3; 9 positions agree with TRBD1. Germline CDR1 SGHRS, CDR2 YFSETQ. The J segment lost 2 bases and the V segment lost 0 bases, leaving 6 bases of the junction unmatched. The CDR3 spans 17 residues. The CDR3 DNA reads as TGCGCCAGCAGCTTGGACAAACAGGGGGCCGCTGGAAACACCATATATTTT. Translated: CASSLDKQGAAGNTIYF.

This chain connects TRBV11-2 to TRBJ2-1; possibly TRBD2 for D (5 bases). The CDR3 consists of 14 residues. Germline CDR1 and CDR2: SGHAT and FQNNGV. Trimming removed 5 bases at V and 4 bases at J, with 12 bases between. The CDR3 is CASSPVGGYNEQFF. The CDR3 DNA reads as TGTGCCAGCAGCCCTGTTGGAGGTTACAATGAGCAGTTCTTC.

In nucleotides, the CDR3 is TGTGCCAGCAGGGCAACAGGGCCCGAGCAGTACTTC. Translation gives CASRATGPEQYF. The chain carries TRBV6-6 and TRBJ2-7, with D possibly TRBD1 on 6 matching bases. V gave up 6 bases and J gave up 6 bases, with 12 bases separating them. CDR1 is MNHNY, CDR2 SVGAGI, per germline (reference sequence). This CDR3 has 12 amino acids.